This T cell receptor beta chain stems from a study of T cell responses to AZD1222 COVID-19 vaccine. The data were produced by immunoSEQ multiplex PCR, yet TCRdb's version contains in-frame clones alone and is incomplete. The sample holds some 130,000 clones, roughly 88% seen once. V was trimmed by 1 base and J by 0 bases, leaving 13 bases between them. Germline values: CDR1 LGHDT, CDR2 YNNKEL (reference sequence). There are 17 residues in the CDR3. This sample comprised peripheral blood, obtained on day 0 of MenACWY control vaccination. This TCR was sampled from an adult in good health. J is TRBJ1-3 and V is TRBV3-1 (or the pseudogene TRBV3-2); D is undetermined. The CDR3 loop reads CASSQGRAAISGNTIYF. The CDR3 DNA reads as TGTGCCAGCAGCCAAGGGCGCGCGGCGATCTCTGGAAACACCATATATTTT.